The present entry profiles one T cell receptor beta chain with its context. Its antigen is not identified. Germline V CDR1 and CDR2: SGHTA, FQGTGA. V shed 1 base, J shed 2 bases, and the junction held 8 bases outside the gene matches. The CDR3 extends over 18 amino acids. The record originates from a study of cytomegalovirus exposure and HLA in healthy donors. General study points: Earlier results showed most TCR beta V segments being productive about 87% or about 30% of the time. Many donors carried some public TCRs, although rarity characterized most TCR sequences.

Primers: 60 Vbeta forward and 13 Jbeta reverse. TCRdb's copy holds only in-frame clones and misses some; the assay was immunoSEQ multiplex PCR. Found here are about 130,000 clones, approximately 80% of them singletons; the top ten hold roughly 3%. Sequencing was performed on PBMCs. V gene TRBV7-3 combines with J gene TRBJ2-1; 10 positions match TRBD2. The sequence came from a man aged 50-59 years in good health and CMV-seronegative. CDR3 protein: CASSLIPPTSGPYNEQFF. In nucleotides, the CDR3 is TGTGCCAGCAGCTTAATTCCCCCGACTAGCGGGCCCTACAATGAGCAGTTCTTC.